This is a list of T cell receptor beta chains from one sample in a study of vaccination and CD4 T cells after COVID-19. From the PCR reads, TCRdb called clonotypes with MiXCR, one entry per CDR3 protein. The table has approximately 6,400 distinct CDR3 sequences, around two thirds seen once; the top ten hold about 34%. No cognate antigen is known for these TCRs. Sequences were obtained from CD4+ T cells from blood, cultured in vitro. The receptor set was obtained from a human donor who had recovered from COVID-19. Both conserved end residues are part of each CDR3. The order of the fields is J gene, CDR3 length, V gene, D gene, clone size, CDR3 protein, CDR3 DNA. The D gene is left open where the match is weak. Clone size is stated in some rows and not others, as once, few, many or a class when expanded.

TRBJ2-5 | 16 | TRBV24-1 | TRBD2 | . | CATSDMTSGVQETQYF | TGTGCCACCAGTGATATGACTAGCGGGGTTCAAGAGACCCAGTACTTC
TRBJ1-3 | 14 | TRBV10-3 | TRBD1 | . | CAIGTGATGNTIYF | TGTGCCATCGGGACAGGGGCTACTGGAAACACCATATATTTT
TRBJ1-2 | 15 | TRBV19 | . | . | CASRKGELANYGYTF | TGTGCCAGTCGAAAGGGCGAACTAGCTAACTATGGCTACACCTTC
TRBJ1-1 | 10 | TRBV11-2 | . | . | CTSSSESAFF | TGTACCAGCAGCTCCGAGAGCGCTTTCTTT
TRBJ1-3 | 14 | TRBV6-5 | TRBD1 | . | CASSSTGGGNTIYF | TGTGCCAGCAGTTCCACAGGGGGAGGAAACACCATATATTTT
TRBJ2-5 | 16 | TRBV7-2 | . | . | CASSLGWPEYQETQYF | TGTGCCAGCAGCTTAGGGTGGCCGGAGTACCAAGAGACCCAGTACTTC
TRBJ2-4 | 17 | TRBV6-1 | . | . | CASSERGGGGGKNIQYF | TGTGCCAGCAGTGAAAGGGGGGGCGGAGGGGGCAAAAACATTCAGTACTTC
TRBJ2-7 | 11 | TRBV25-1 | . | medium-sized | CASSAPYEQYF | TGTGCCAGCAGTGCCCCCTACGAGCAGTACTTC
TRBJ1-3 | 16 | TRBV20-1 | . | few | CSATGQWGSAGNTIYF | TGCAGTGCTACCGGACAGTGGGGGAGTGCTGGAAACACCATATATTTT
TRBJ1-2 | 15 | TRBV2 | . | . | CASSPQAGGLDGYTF | TGTGCCAGCAGTCCTCAAGCCGGGGGATTAGATGGCTACACCTTC
TRBJ1-1 | 17 | TRBV18 | . | . | CASSQNGGELMGTEAFF | TGTGCCAGCTCTCAAAACGGGGGCGAGTTGATGGGCACCGAAGCTTTCTTT
TRBJ2-5 | 15 | TRBV2 | TRBD2 | . | CASSPQLAGGETQYF | TGTGCCAGCAGTCCGCAGCTAGCGGGAGGAGAGACCCAGTACTTC
TRBJ2-5 | 15 | TRBV12-3/TRBV12-4 | TRBD2 | . | CASSHRRVGGETQYF | TGTGCCAGCAGTCACCGGCGGGTGGGAGGGGAGACCCAGTACTTC
TRBJ1-1 | 12 | TRBV30 | . | . | CAWTPVKELAFF | TGTGCCTGGACCCCCGTGAAGGAATTGGCTTTCTTT
TRBJ2-3 | 12 | TRBV2 | . | . | CASSPPTDTQYF | TGTGCCAGCTCTCCCCCCACAGATACGCAGTATTTT
TRBJ1-5 | 14 | TRBV20-1 | TRBD1 | . | CSASNRGNNQPQHF | TGCAGTGCTTCTAACAGGGGGAACAATCAGCCCCAGCATTTT
TRBJ1-2 | 12 | TRBV20-1 | TRBD1 | . | CRGSTGDYGYTF | TGCAGAGGATCGACAGGGGACTATGGCTACACCTTC
TRBJ2-2 | 14 | TRBV6-1 | TRBD1 | . | CASRSTGATGELFF | TGTGCCAGCCGGTCGACAGGGGCCACCGGGGAGCTGTTTTTT
TRBJ2-7 | 14 | TRBV6-2/TRBV6-3 | . | . | CASEEDRLRMAQYF | TGTGCCAGCGAAGAGGACCGATTGAGGATGGCGCAGTACTTC
TRBJ2-3 | 16 | TRBV4-1 | . | . | CASSLTGGQSTDTQYF | TGCGCCAGCAGCCTGACAGGTGGGCAAAGCACAGATACGCAGTATTTT
TRBJ2-1 | 13 | TRBV7-8 | . | . | CASSLTQGDEQFF | TGTGCCAGCAGCTTGACACAGGGCGATGAGCAGTTCTTC
TRBJ1-5 | 15 | TRBV15 | . | . | CATSRDLSGAQPQHF | TGTGCCACCAGCAGAGATCTATCCGGGGCTCAGCCCCAGCATTTT
TRBJ1-1 | 13 | TRBV7-2 | . | . | CASSFAVNTEAFF | TGTGCCAGCAGCTTCGCGGTGAACACTGAAGCTTTCTTT
TRBJ1-5 | 17 | TRBV20-1 | . | few | CSARDHRWDKGVQPQHF | TGCAGTGCTAGAGATCACCGGTGGGACAAGGGGGTTCAGCCCCAGCATTTT
TRBJ1-1 | 14 | TRBV11-3 | TRBD1 | . | CASSATQGGTEAFF | TGTGCCAGCAGCGCGACCCAGGGGGGCACTGAAGCTTTCTTT
TRBJ1-5 | 15 | TRBV20-1 | . | . | CSASLEGRANQPQHF | TGCAGTGCTAGCCTCGAGGGACGGGCTAATCAGCCCCAGCATTTT
TRBJ1-2 | 17 | TRBV20-1 | . | . | CSARHRRLGGINYGYTF | TGCAGTGCTAGACATCGGCGATTGGGAGGGATTAACTATGGCTACACCTTC
TRBJ2-5 | 14 | TRBV10-1 | . | . | CASSESRVSETQYF | TGCGCCAGCAGTGAGTCCCGGGTTTCGGAGACCCAGTACTTC
TRBJ2-7 | 10 | TRBV2 | . | . | CASKVSEQYF | TGTGCCAGCAAGGTCAGCGAGCAGTACTTC
TRBJ2-1 | 14 | TRBV20-1 | . | . | CSANSGISYNEQFF | TGCAGTGCCAATTCAGGGATCTCCTACAATGAGCAGTTCTTC
TRBJ2-3 | 13 | TRBV19 | . | . | CASAGFHTDTQYF | TGTGCCAGTGCCGGGTTCCACACAGATACGCAGTATTTT
TRBJ1-2 | 15 | TRBV6-2/TRBV6-3 | . | . | CASSYRMGRNYGYTF | TGTGCCAGCAGTTATAGGATGGGCCGTAACTATGGCTACACCTTC
TRBJ2-2 | 19 | TRBV15 | . | . | CATSRGGGLAEPNTGELFF | TGTGCCACCAGCAGAGGAGGGGGCCTAGCGGAACCGAACACCGGGGAGCTGTTTTTT
TRBJ1-1 | 13 | TRBV7-2 | . | . | CASSLNGNTEAFF | TGTGCCAGCAGCTTAAACGGTAACACTGAAGCTTTCTTT
TRBJ2-5 | 15 | TRBV20-1 | . | . | CSARDQWTPQETQYF | TGCAGTGCTAGAGATCAGTGGACTCCCCAAGAGACCCAGTACTTC
TRBJ2-5 | 17 | TRBV19 | . | once | CASSIATRGAYQETQYF | TGTGCCAGTAGTATAGCGACCAGGGGTGCGTACCAAGAGACCCAGTACTTC
TRBJ2-1 | 15 | TRBV7-6 | TRBD2 | . | CASSLASGGYNEQFF | TGTGCCAGCAGCTTAGCTAGCGGGGGGTACAATGAGCAGTTCTTC
TRBJ1-5 | 16 | TRBV6-5 | TRBD1 | . | CASSSTGAFGNQPQHF | TGTGCCAGCAGTTCGACAGGGGCCTTCGGCAATCAGCCCCAGCATTTT
TRBJ2-7 | 14 | TRBV20-1 | . | . | CSARGGTPTYEQYF | TGCAGTGCTAGGGGGGGGACACCTACCTACGAGCAGTACTTC
TRBJ2-3 | 15 | TRBV15 | TRBD2 | . | CATSIRLAGTDTQYF | TGTGCCACCAGCATTCGACTAGCGGGCACAGATACGCAGTATTTT
TRBJ1-6 | 16 | TRBV12-3/TRBV12-4 | TRBD1 | . | CASRPDRGSYNSPLHF | TGTGCCAGCAGGCCTGACAGGGGGTCCTATAATTCACCCCTCCACTTT
TRBJ2-5 | 14 | TRBV11-2 | TRBD1 | few | CASSFNRGQETQYF | TGTGCCAGCAGCTTTAACAGGGGGCAAGAGACCCAGTACTTC
TRBJ2-3 | 16 | TRBV20-1 | TRBD2 | . | CSFPGLAGGLEGTQYF | TGCAGTTTCCCGGGACTAGCGGGAGGGCTTGAGGGGACGCAGTATTTT
TRBJ2-7 | 14 | TRBV2 | . | . | CASKRTILSGEQYF | TGTGCCAGCAAAAGGACTATTCTCTCTGGCGAGCAGTACTTC
TRBJ2-2 | 13 | TRBV7-8 | . | . | CASSQTRAGELFF | TGTGCCAGCAGCCAGACTCGGGCCGGGGAGCTGTTTTTT
TRBJ1-5 | 13 | TRBV19 | . | . | CASTGLSNQPQHF | TGTGCCAGTACGGGACTAAGCAATCAGCCCCAGCATTTT
TRBJ1-3 | 15 | TRBV15 | . | . | CATSRDQGRGNTIYF | TGTGCCACCAGCAGAGATCAGGGACGAGGAAACACCATATATTTT
TRBJ1-2 | 12 | TRBV29-1 | TRBD1 | few | CSVSRDRDGYTF | TGCAGCGTTTCCCGGGACAGGGACGGCTACACCTTC